This T cell receptor beta chain was identified in a study of T cell repertoires in cytomegalovirus infection. Across the whole study: In public TCR beta signatures, there were indications of both CMV infection and matching HLA type. Regarding the study as a whole: HLA-C-restricted, CMV-specific TCR beta clonotypes were dominant ex vivo.

This clonotype has only a few counts. Its antigen is not known. TCRdb re-derived calls from the reads in MiXCR, one entry per CDR3 protein. The sample shows 100,000 to 150,000 distinct CDR3 sequences, 20% to 30% of them seen only once. This CDR3 has 12 amino acids. Deletions cut 5 bases from V and 4 bases from J, with 6 bases between. Looked up from germline, CDR1 is SGHTA and CDR2 is FQGNSA. Material for sequencing was PBMCs, sequenced either directly or after in vitro stimulation (not recorded which). This clonotype was obtained from a human donor in good health (CMV status not recorded). Some clones in this sample may be carry-over from other donors' samples. The chain is built from TRBV7-2 and TRBJ2-1; D not resolved. As DNA, the CDR3 is TGTGCCAGCAGCGCGCAATACAATGAGCAGTTCTTC. As protein: CASSAQYNEQFF.